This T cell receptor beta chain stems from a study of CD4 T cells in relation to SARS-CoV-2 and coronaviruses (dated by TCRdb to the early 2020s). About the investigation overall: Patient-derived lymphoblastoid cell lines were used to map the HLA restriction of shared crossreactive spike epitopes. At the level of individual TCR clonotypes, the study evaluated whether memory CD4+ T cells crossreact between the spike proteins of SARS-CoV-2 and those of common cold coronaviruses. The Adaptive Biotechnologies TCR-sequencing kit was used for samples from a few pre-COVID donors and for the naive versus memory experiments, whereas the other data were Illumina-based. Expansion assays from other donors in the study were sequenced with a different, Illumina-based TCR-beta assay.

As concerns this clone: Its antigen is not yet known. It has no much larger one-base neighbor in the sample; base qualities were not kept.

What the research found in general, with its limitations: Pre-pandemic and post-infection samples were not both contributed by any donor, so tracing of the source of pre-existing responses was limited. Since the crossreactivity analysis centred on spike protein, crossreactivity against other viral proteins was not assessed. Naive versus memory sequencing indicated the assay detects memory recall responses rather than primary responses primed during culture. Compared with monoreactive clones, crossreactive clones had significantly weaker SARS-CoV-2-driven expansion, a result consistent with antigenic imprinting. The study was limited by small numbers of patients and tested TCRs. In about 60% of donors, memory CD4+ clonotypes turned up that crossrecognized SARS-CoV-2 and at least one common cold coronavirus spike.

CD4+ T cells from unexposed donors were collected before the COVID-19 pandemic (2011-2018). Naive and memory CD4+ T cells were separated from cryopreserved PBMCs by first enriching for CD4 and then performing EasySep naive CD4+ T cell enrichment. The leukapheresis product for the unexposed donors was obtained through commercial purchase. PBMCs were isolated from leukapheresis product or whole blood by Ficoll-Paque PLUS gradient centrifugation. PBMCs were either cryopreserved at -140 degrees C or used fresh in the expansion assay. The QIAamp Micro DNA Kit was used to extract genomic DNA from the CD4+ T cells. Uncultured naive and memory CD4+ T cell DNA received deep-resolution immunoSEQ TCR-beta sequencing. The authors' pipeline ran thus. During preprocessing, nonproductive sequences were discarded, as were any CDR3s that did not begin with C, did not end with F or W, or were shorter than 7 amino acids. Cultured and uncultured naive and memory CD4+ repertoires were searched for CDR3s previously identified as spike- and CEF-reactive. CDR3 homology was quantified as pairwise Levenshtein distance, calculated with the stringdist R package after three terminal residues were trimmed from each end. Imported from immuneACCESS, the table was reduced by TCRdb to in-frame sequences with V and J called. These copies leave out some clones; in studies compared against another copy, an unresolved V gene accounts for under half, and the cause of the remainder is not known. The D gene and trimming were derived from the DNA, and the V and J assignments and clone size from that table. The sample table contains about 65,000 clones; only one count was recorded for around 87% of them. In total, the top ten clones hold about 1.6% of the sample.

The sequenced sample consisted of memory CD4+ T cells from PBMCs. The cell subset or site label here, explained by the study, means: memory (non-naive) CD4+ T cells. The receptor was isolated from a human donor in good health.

Here is the DNA: TGTGCCAGCAGCTCTGGACAGGGGTTAGGAGAGACCCAGTACTTC. This sequence encodes CASSSGQGLGETQYF. The chain is assembled from TRBV7-9 and TRBJ2-5; the junction holds 9 bases that match TRBD1. Trimming accounts for 4 bases at V and 4 bases at J, while the number of junction bases matched to no gene is 7. Sequences SEHNR (CDR1) and FQNEAQ (CDR2) are obtained from the germline V gene (reference sequence). Measured from the cysteine to the phenylalanine, the CDR3 is 15 residues long. Of all the DNA, just the CDR3 is kept, 45 bases in frame from base 1.